This TCR beta chain emerged from a study of CD8 T cells in ankylosing spondylitis. V lost 2 bases and J lost 2; bases outside the gene matches: 9. This CDR3 comprises 19 residues. The germline CDR1 and CDR2 sequences are SGHRS and YFSETQ. General study results and limits: Before this, some motif variants had been reported in reactive arthritis synovial fluid and blood. Ankylosing spondylitis blood appeared to carry a characteristic TCR beta motif of several highly homologous variants.

The TCR beta libraries were generated through quantitative 5'-RACE incorporating molecular barcodes. TCRdb re-derived calls from the 5' RACE reads in MiXCR, one entry per CDR3 protein. Among 200,000 to 300,000 distinct CDR3 sequences, approximately 24% were seen once, and the ten largest hold approximately 0.61%. This clonotype showed up just a few times. The antigen is undetermined. This TCR derives from a male donor with ankylosing spondylitis or in good health (not recorded which). The sequenced sample was blood, either unsorted or a sorted T cell fraction (not recorded which). This chain links TRBV5-1 with TRBJ2-1, with 14 bases aligning to TRBD2. The DNA for the CDR3 is TGCGCCAGCAGCTTACCGGGACTAGCGGGGGCTGAGGCCTACAATGAGCAGTTCTTC. Translated, it gives CASSLPGLAGAEAYNEQFF.